The present T cell receptor (beta chain) was sequenced within a study of Graves' ophthalmopathy and Graves' hyperthyroidism. General observations from the study: Ophthalmopathy and stable hyperthyroidism were discriminated by a 13-signature model, with approximately 89% sensitivity and about 76% specificity.

V was cut by 4 bases and J by 3 bases, with 12 bases left in between. CDR3 size: 15 residues. Germline CDR1 is ENHRY and CDR2 is SYGVKD. CDR3 regions of TCR beta were amplified from RNA transcripts. The first-round RT-PCR employed HTBI primers together with the Qiagen OneStep RT-PCR kit. A multiplex PCR was then performed as the second round. Each CDR3 protein is one row after TCRdb ran MiXCR on the multiplex PCR reads. Of hundreds of thousands of distinct CDR3 sequences detected, about 41% appear once; the ten largest clones hold roughly 3.5%. On this clonotype itself: Its cognate antigen is unknown.

The TCR originated in an adult man with Graves' ophthalmopathy. Sequencing input: peripheral blood. The chain combines TRBV10-3 with TRBJ2-2; TRBD1 is a possible D gene (5 bases). CDR3 nucleotides: TGTGCCATCAGTGCTGGGTGGGGCTACACCGGGGAGCTGTTTTTT. It specifies CAISAGWGYTGELFF.